This TCR beta chain was recorded in a study of blood T cell repertoires in COVID-19. Study in general: COVID-19 samples, acute and convalescent, were from the United States, Italy and Spain. In each case, the material was cDNA or gDNA derived from T cells, B-cell-depleted T cells, or PBMCs.

Under the authors' procedure: Amplification from reference gene primers served as the basis for estimated nucleated cell counts. Clones were sequenced by immunoSEQ multiplex PCR, and TCRdb holds only the in-frame ones, with some missing. V and J calls and clone size are copied from that table; D and trimming were computed from the DNA. The sample has some 95,000 clones; around 90% are singletons. Trimming at V came to 4 bases and at J to 2 bases, leaving 15 bases not matched to a gene. CDR3 size: 19 residues. Germline CDR1 KGHDR, CDR2 SFDVKD. The chain employs TRBV24-1 and TRBJ2-3, with 9 bases aligning to TRBD2. The TCR comes from a human donor with active COVID-19. The donor label of this sample is uncertain. The material sequenced was peripheral blood. The CDR3 loop is CATSEPYPTIAGDTDTQYF. The CDR3 DNA reads as TGTGCCACCAGTGAACCCTACCCCACCATAGCGGGGGACACAGATACGCAGTATTTT.